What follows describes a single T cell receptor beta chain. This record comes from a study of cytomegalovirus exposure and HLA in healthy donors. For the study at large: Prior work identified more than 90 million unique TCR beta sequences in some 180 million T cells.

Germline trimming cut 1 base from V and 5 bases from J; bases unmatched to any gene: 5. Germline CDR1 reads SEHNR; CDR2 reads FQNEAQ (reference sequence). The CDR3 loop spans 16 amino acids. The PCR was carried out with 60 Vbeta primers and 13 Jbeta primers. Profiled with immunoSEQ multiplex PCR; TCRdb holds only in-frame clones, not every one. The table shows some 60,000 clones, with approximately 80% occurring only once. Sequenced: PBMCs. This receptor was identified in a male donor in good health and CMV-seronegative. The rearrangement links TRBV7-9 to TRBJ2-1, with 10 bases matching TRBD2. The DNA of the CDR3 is TGTGCCAGCAGCTTAGTTAGCGGGGGGTTCGACAATGAGCAGTTCTTC. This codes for CASSLVSGGFDNEQFF.